This TCR beta chain was found in a study of T-cell reconstitution after alpha-beta-depleted transplantation in children. A TCRbeta library incorporating unique molecular identifiers was prepared. TCRdb itself ran the PCR reads through MiXCR, one entry per CDR3 protein. Found here are around 370,000 distinct CDR3 sequences, 10% of them singletons; the top ten hold less than 2.5%. The trim removed 1 base at V and 10 bases at J, leaving 13 bases unmatched. CDR1 and CDR2 from the germline V gene are SGHTA and FQGNSA. The CDR3 has 16 residues. The J gene is TRBJ2-1, the V gene TRBV7-2; TRBD2 agrees at 7 bases. The sequencing here drew on PBMCs from the stem cell graft donor, taken from the stem cell graft. This TCR derives from a human donor who donated a stem cell graft to a child with acute lymphoblastic leukemia. In nucleotides, the CDR3 is TGTGCCAGCAGCTTAGGCCTAGCGGCTTACCATGGCGAGCAGTTCTTC. Translation: CASSLGLAAYHGEQFF.